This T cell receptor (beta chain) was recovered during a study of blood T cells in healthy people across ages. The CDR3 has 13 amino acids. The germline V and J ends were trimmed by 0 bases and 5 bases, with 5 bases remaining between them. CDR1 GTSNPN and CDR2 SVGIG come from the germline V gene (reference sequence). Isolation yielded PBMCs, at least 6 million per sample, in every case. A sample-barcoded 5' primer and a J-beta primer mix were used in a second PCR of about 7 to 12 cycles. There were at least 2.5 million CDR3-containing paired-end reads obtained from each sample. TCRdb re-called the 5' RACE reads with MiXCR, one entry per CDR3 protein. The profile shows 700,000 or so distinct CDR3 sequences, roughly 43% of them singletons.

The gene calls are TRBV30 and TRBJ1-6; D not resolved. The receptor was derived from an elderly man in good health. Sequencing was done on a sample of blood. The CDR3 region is CAWSVQDNSPLHF. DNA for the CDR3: TGTGCCTGGAGTGTTCAAGATAATTCACCCCTCCACTTT.